This T cell receptor beta chain was sequenced in a study of blood T cell repertoires in COVID-19. Study-level background: Collection of acute and convalescent COVID-19 samples took place in the United States, Italy and Spain.

Cohort placement rested on clinical history that participants reported themselves. Data came from immunoSEQ multiplex PCR; TCRdb stores just in-frame clones and leaves some out. This sample has hundreds of thousands of clones, with around 90% found just once. The CDR3 runs to 13 residues. CDR1 SGHRS and CDR2 YFSETQ come from the germline V gene. J was trimmed by 5 bases and V by 4 bases; bases with no gene match: 6. The sequence derives from a woman aged 18 to 35 who had recovered from COVID-19. Sequencing used PBMCs or T cells enriched from blood (not recorded which). V and J are TRBV5-1 and TRBJ2-7; TRBD2 aligns across 7 bases. The CDR3 reads CASSETSPHEQYF. CDR3 nucleotide sequence: TGCGCCAGCAGCGAGACTAGCCCCCACGAGCAGTACTTC.